This T cell receptor beta chain was identified during a study of CDR3 diversity in severe acne. TCRdb fed the PCR reads into MiXCR, producing one record per CDR3 protein. This table has roughly 100,000 distinct CDR3 sequences, roughly half appearing once. This clonotype has at least ten counts. Relative to the germline gene, one junction end is altered; a read error may explain this. Germline assignment: CDR1 LNHDA and CDR2 SQIVND (reference sequence). There are 11 residues in the CDR3. This chain links TRBV19 with TRBJ1-2; D not resolved. Sequenced input: blood. This TCR was recovered from a male donor with acne. The CDR3 is CASSIGTSPIF. The CDR3 region has the DNA TGTGCCAGTAGTATAGGAACGAGTCCTATCTTC.